These 28 T cell receptor beta chains came from one sample sequenced in a study of T cells after yellow fever vaccination. From the 5' RACE reads, TCRdb called clonotypes with MiXCR, one entry per CDR3 protein. The sample consists of about 550,000 distinct CDR3 sequences, 15% to 20% of them appearing once. This specimen was PBMCs, taken 15 days after the yellow fever booster vaccination. The receptors stem from a man aged 30 to 45 who received the YFV17D yellow fever vaccine.

This clonotype was found a few times. The CDR3 nucleotides read TGTGCCAGCAGCTTTCAGGGGACCTATCAAGAGACCCAGTACTTC. Encoded protein: CASSFQGTYQETQYF. The rearrangement joins TRBV7-9 to TRBJ2-5; the D gene is possibly TRBD1 (6 bases). CDR3 size: 15 residues. Trimming pared 3 bases from V and 2 bases from J, leaving 13 bases between. Germline assignment: CDR1 SEHNR and CDR2 FQNEAQ (reference sequence).

This clonotype was picked up a small number of times. The V gene is TRBV20-1, the J gene TRBJ2-5; D is perhaps TRBD1 or TRBD2 (6 bases each). The V end lost 3 bases, the J end lost 9 bases, and 23 bases lay between the germline ends. The CDR3 is 15 amino acids. Germline values: CDR1 DFQATT, CDR2 SNEGSKA (reference sequence). The CDR3 loop reads CSARGGQTFESAQYF. Written as DNA, the CDR3 is TGCAGTGCTAGGGGAGGACAGACCTTTGAGTCGGCCCAGTACTTC.

This clonotype was picked up a small number of times. The V call is TRBV2, the J call TRBJ2-3, with a tentative D call TRBD2 (5 bases). There are 14 residues in the CDR3. Trimming cost V 6 bases and J 0 bases, with 10 bases left between them. Germline loops: CDR1 SNHLY, CDR2 FYNNEI. The CDR3 DNA follows: TGTGCCAGCAGCCAAGAGGGTAGCACAGATACGCAGTATTTT. Its protein is CASSQEGSTDTQYF. The whole variable domain, filled in from reference TRBV2 and TRBJ2-3, reads EPEVTQTPSHQVTQMGQEVILRCVPISNHLYFYWYRQILGQKVEFLVSFYNNEISEKSEIFDDQFSVERPDGSNFTLKIRSTKLEDSAMYFCASSQEGSTDTQYFGPGTRLTVL.

There are a few counts of this clonotype. This sequence joins TRBV5-1 and TRBJ1-1; D is perhaps TRBD1 (5 bases). The V end lost 0 bases, the J end lost 11 bases, and 11 bases lay between the germline ends. There are 12 residues in the CDR3. CDR1 is SGHRS and CDR2 is YFSETQ in the germline V gene. The CDR3 DNA sequence: TGCGCCAGCAGCTTGGACGGCAAGGGGGCTTTCTTT. This encodes CASSLDGKGAFF.

The genes are TRBV5-4 and TRBJ2-1, with D tentatively TRBD2 (6 bases). The CDR3 runs 15 residues. Germline V gene sequence: CDR1 SGHNT, CDR2 YYREEE (reference sequence). V lost 4 bases to trimming and J lost 2 bases, with 13 bases between them. The CDR3 DNA reads as TGTGCCAGCAGCCCGGGCGGAGGGACCTACAATGAGCAGTTCTTC. As protein: CASSPGGGTYNEQFF.

This clonotype turned up a few times. The chain has TRBV24-1 and TRBJ2-7, with 9 bases aligning to TRBD1. The V gene's germline CDR1 is KGHDR and CDR2 SFDVKD. This CDR3 has 17 amino acids. The V and J ends lost 1 base and 3 bases, in that order; junction bases with no gene match: 9. CDR3 DNA sequence: TGTGCCACCAGTGATTTTAAGCCACGGACAGGGGACTACGAGCAGTACTTC. Its protein product is CATSDFKPRTGDYEQYF.

This chain uses TRBV20-1 with TRBJ2-7; tentatively, D is TRBD2 (6 bases). The CDR3 has 15 amino acids. The germline V and J ends were trimmed by 5 bases and 5 bases, with 22 bases remaining between them. The germline V gene has CDR1 DFQATT and CDR2 SNEGSKA (reference sequence). CDR3 DNA: TGCAGTGCTCCTATACTGACTAGTCCGTTTGACGAGCAGTACTTC. Its protein is CSAPILTSPFDEQYF.

V usage is TRBV5-4 and J usage is TRBJ2-2; D possibly uses TRBD1 or TRBD2 (6 bases each). From germline, CDR1 is SGHNT and CDR2 YYREEE (reference sequence). The V gene lost 4 bases and the J gene lost 10 bases, with 23 bases spanning the gap. This CDR3 is built from 16 residues. In nucleotides, the CDR3 is TGTGCCAGCAGCACCCGAGGGGGGAATAAAAAATCGGAGCTGTTTTTT. This encodes CASSTRGGNKKSELFF.

This clonotype has only a few counts. This rearrangement joins TRBV7-2 to TRBJ2-7, with D hard to call. Germline CDR1 SGHTA, CDR2 FQGNSA. The CDR3 loop spans 13 amino acids. Between the trimmed V and J ends, which lost 4 bases and 6 bases, there was a span of 13 bases. The CDR3 DNA reads TGTGCCAGCAGCTCGGCGGTGGTTGGCGAGCAGTACTTC. Translated: CASSSAVVGEQYF.

J is TRBJ2-1 and V is TRBV28; 14 nucleotides line up with TRBD2. After removal of 7 bases from V and 0 bases from J, the junction contained 8 bases not matched to a gene. Germline values: CDR1 MDHEN, CDR2 SYDVKM. The length of the CDR3 is 18 residues. CDR3 in DNA: TGTGCCAGCACCCCGACTAGCGGGAGGGGCAGCTCCTACAATGAGCAGTTCTTC. The encoded protein is CASTPTSGRGSSYNEQFF.

This clonotype has more than one count but fewer than ten. V gene TRBV29-1 combines with J gene TRBJ2-4; TRBD1 aligns across 8 bases. Germline V CDR1 and CDR2: SQVTM, ANQGSEA. This CDR3 contains 12 residues. V lost 7 bases to trimming and J lost 8 bases; unmatched junction nucleotides: 7. The CDR3 DNA sequence: TGCAGCGCTATGACAGGGGCCGACATTCAGTACTTC. As protein: CSAMTGADIQYF. Using reference TRBV29-1 and TRBJ2-4 for the parts outside the CDR3, the full variable domain is SAVISQKPSRDICQRGTSLTIQCQVDSQVTMMFWYRQQPGQSLTLIATANQGSEATYESGFVIDKFPISRPNLTFSTLTVSNMSPEDSSIYLCSAMTGADIQYFGAGTRLSVL.

This clonotype has only a few counts. The chain recombines TRBV30 with TRBJ2-3; D is possibly TRBD2 (9 bases). Trimming took off 7 bases at V and 2 bases at J, with 25 bases between the two ends. The CDR3 sequence is 17 residues long. The germline gives CDR1 GTSNPN, CDR2 SVGIG (reference sequence). The CDR3 reads CASTASGTGHFTDTQYF. For the CDR3, the DNA is TGTGCCTCCACGGCTAGCGGGACAGGCCATTTCACAGATACGCAGTATTTT. Looking up the rest from reference TRBV30 and TRBJ2-3 gives the full variable domain: SQTIHQWPATLVQPVGSPLSLECTVEGTSNPNLYWYRQAAGRGLQLLFYSVGIGQISSEVPQNLSASRPQDRQFILSSKKLLLSDSGFYLCASTASGTGHFTDTQYFGPGTRLTVL.

There are a few counts of this clonotype. The chain has TRBV6-5 and TRBJ2-5; D not resolved. This CDR3 region has 15 residues. V lost 0 bases, J lost 3 bases, and 11 bases lay in between. Germline V gene sequence: CDR1 MNHEY, CDR2 SVGAGI. CDR3 coding DNA: TGTGCCAGCAGTTACTCGATGGGCAGGAAAGAGACCCAGTACTTC. Translating it yields CASSYSMGRKETQYF.

The sample holds a few counts of this clonotype. This rearrangement joins TRBV5-4 to TRBJ2-1, with TRBD2 identical over 9 bases. The CDR3 extends over 15 amino acids. Trimming at V came to 4 bases and at J to 4 bases, leaving 6 bases not matched to a gene. CDR1 and CDR2 from the germline V gene are SGHNT and YYREEE (reference sequence). CDR3 sequence reads: CASSVAAGGYNEQFF. The CDR3 DNA reads TGTGCCAGCAGCGTCGCGGCGGGAGGGTACAATGAGCAGTTCTTC.

This clonotype was seen a handful of times. J is TRBJ1-2 and V is TRBV3-1; D may be TRBD1 (6 bases). V was shortened by 1 base and J by 5 bases, with 17 bases between the two germline ends. The CDR3 extends over 16 amino acids. Per the germline V gene, CDR1 is LGHDT and CDR2 is YNNKEL (reference sequence). The CDR3 DNA follows: TGTGCCAGCAGCCAAGGAGCCGGAGCAGGGGTGTATGGCTACACCTTC. Translating gives CASSQGAGAGVYGYTF.

This clonotype was detected ten times or more. The J gene is TRBJ2-1, the V gene TRBV20-1; 7 positions match TRBD2. The ends lost 6 bases at V and 10 bases at J; junction bases unmatched: 15. The CDR3 is made up of 14 amino acids. CDR1 is DFQATT, CDR2 SNEGSKA, per germline (reference sequence). As DNA, the CDR3 is TGCAGTGCCATTAAAGGACTAGATGTCCTCGAGCAGTTCTTC. Protein: CSAIKGLDVLEQFF.

This chain uses TRBV9 with TRBJ2-1; 11 bases align to TRBD2. Looked up from germline, CDR1 is SGDLS and CDR2 is YYNGEE. There are 14 residues in the CDR3. Trimming at V came to 8 bases and at J to 5 bases, leaving 6 bases not matched to a gene. The CDR3 reads CASETSGRHNEQFF. As DNA, the CDR3 is TGTGCCAGTGAAACTAGCGGGAGACACAATGAGCAGTTCTTC. The whole variable domain, remainder taken from reference TRBV9 and TRBJ2-1, is DSGVTQTPKHLITATGQRVTLRCSPRSGDLSVYWYQQSLDQGLQFLIQYYNGEERAKGNILERFSAQQFPDLHSELNLSSLELGDSALYFCASETSGRHNEQFFGPGTRLTVL.

This clonotype was seen a handful of times. This rearrangement joins TRBV20-1 to TRBJ1-2, with TRBD1 matching 7 bases. Germline V gives CDR1 DFQATT, CDR2 SNEGSKA (reference sequence). This CDR3 contains 15 residues. The V and J ends lost 5 bases and 0 bases, in that order; junction bases with no gene match: 9. The DNA of the CDR3 is TGCAGTGCTTCCGGGACAGATGGGGCTAACTATGGCTACACCTTC. As protein: CSASGTDGANYGYTF.

This clonotype was counted a few times. The V and J genes are TRBV10-3 and TRBJ2-5; 7 positions match TRBD1. With 11 bases clipped from V and 2 bases from J, the junction kept 8 bases outside the gene matches. The germline V gene has CDR1 ENHRY and CDR2 SYGVKD. The CDR3 is made up of 13 amino acids. CDR3 amino acids: CAHAPGQQETQYF. In DNA, the CDR3 is TGTGCCCACGCCCCGGGACAGCAAGAGACCCAGTACTTC.

A few counts support this clonotype. The rearrangement uses TRBV20-1 and TRBJ2-1; 9 bases map to TRBD1. Germline-derived CDR1 and CDR2 are DFQATT and SNEGSKA (reference sequence). V was clipped by 3 bases and J by 7 bases; unmatched bases: 10. The CDR3 has 15 residues. The CDR3 region is CSARPGQGSLNEQFF. The CDR3 DNA reads TGCAGTGCTAGGCCGGGACAGGGTTCTTTAAATGAGCAGTTCTTC.

The table lists this clonotype with a few counts. The gene calls are TRBV7-2 and TRBJ2-7, with 7 bases lining up with TRBD2. From germline, CDR1 is SGHTA and CDR2 FQGNSA. The CDR3 is made up of 17 amino acids. The V gene end was trimmed by 1 base and the J gene end by 6 bases; junction bases not matched to a gene: 15. CDR3 region: CASSLVGLGRVRFEQYF. Written as DNA, the CDR3 is TGTGCCAGCAGCTTAGTGGGCTTAGGGAGGGTGAGGTTCGAGCAGTACTTC.

This sequence joins TRBV12-3 or TRBV12-4 and TRBJ1-3; a weak D match, TRBD1 (5 bases). Trimming pared 6 bases from V and 7 bases from J, leaving 13 bases between. CDR3 length equals 13 residues. CDR3 DNA sequence: TGTGCCAGCAGCGCAGGGACGTTGAACACCATATATTTT. It codes for CASSAGTLNTIYF.

V and J are TRBV12-3 or TRBV12-4 and TRBJ2-7, with D maybe TRBD1 (7 bases). V lost 6 bases, J lost 6 bases, and 12 bases lay in between. The CDR3 runs 12 residues. The CDR3, as DNA: TGTGCCAGCAGCAGGGGGGCTTCCGAGCAGTACTTC. As protein: CASSRGASEQYF.

This clonotype was seen a handful of times. This chain links TRBV5-1 with TRBJ2-5; 8 bases align to TRBD1. The CDR3 is 17 residues long. J lost 5 bases, V lost 2 bases, and 14 bases had no gene match. CDR1 is SGHRS and CDR2 is YFSETQ in the germline V gene. CDR3 bases: TGCGCCAGCAGCTTCGGACAGGGAGAGAGCTTGAGGGAGACCCAGTACTTC. As protein: CASSFGQGESLRETQYF.

The rearrangement joins TRBV7-2 to TRBJ2-1; TRBD2 matches at 11 bases. The CDR3 has 17 residues. Germline V gene lookup returns CDR1 SGHTA and CDR2 FQGNSA. The trim removed 4 bases at V and 4 bases at J, leaving 9 bases unmatched. The CDR3 here is CASSSRTSGPQYNEQFF. CDR3 coding DNA: TGTGCCAGCAGCTCGAGGACTAGCGGGCCTCAATACAATGAGCAGTTCTTC.

This sequence joins TRBV10-1 and TRBJ2-7; D gene ambiguous. Trimming shortened V by 4 bases and J by 2 bases, and 12 bases separated the two germline ends. The CDR3 extends over 14 amino acids. Germline loops: CDR1 WNHNN, CDR2 SYGVQD (reference sequence). In DNA, the CDR3 is TGCGCCAGCAGTGTCTCAGGATTTACCTACGAGCAGTACTTC. This encodes CASSVSGFTYEQYF.

The chain links TRBV7-2 to TRBJ2-5, with D perhaps given as TRBD1 or TRBD2 (5 bases each). The CDR3 extends over 15 amino acids. V lost 4 bases and J 5 bases, leaving 17 bases between the germline ends. Germline V gene sequence: CDR1 SGHTA, CDR2 FQGNSA. CDR3 sequence reads: CASSYWGRDGETQYF. CDR3 nucleotides: TGTGCCAGCAGCTATTGGGGCCGGGATGGGGAGACCCAGTACTTC.

J is TRBJ2-7 and V is TRBV3-1; 7 bases fit TRBD2. V dropped 1 base and J dropped 4; count of bases not matched to a gene: 7. CDR3 size: 15 residues. CDR1 LGHDT and CDR2 YNNKEL come from the germline V gene (reference sequence). The CDR3 DNA is TGTGCCAGCAGCCAAGCGGGCGGGAGAGAGTACGAGCAGTACTTC. Its translation is CASSQAGGREYEQYF.